These T cell receptor beta chains were read from a single sample in a study of T cell changes during pregnancy in multiple sclerosis. TCRdb keeps only in-frame clones here, not all; method: immunoSEQ multiplex PCR. The table shows about 51,000 clones, with around 93% occurring only once. Sequenced here: peripheral blood, sampled in the second trimester of pregnancy. These receptors originate from a female donor with multiple sclerosis, enrolled in a pregnancy study. Both conserved end residues are part of each CDR3. Fields, in order: D gene, clone size, J gene, V gene, CDR3 protein, CDR3 DNA. A D gene is named only where the DNA matches it firmly. Some rows have no size entry. The others give once, few or many, or a class for an expanded clone.

D gene: NA
clone size: NA
J gene: TRBJ2-7
V gene: TRBV13
CDR3 protein: CASSALRLDLYEQYF
CDR3 DNA: TGTGCCAGCAGCGCCCTCCGACTAGATTTGTACGAGCAGTACTTC

D gene: TRBD1
clone size: NA
J gene: TRBJ2-5
V gene: TRBV19
CDR3 protein: CASSIGQGWQETQYF
CDR3 DNA: TGTGCCAGTAGTATAGGACAGGGGTGGCAAGAGACCCAGTACTTC

D gene: TRBD2
clone size: NA
J gene: TRBJ2-1
V gene: TRBV7-9
CDR3 protein: CASSSGLAYEQFF
CDR3 DNA: TGTGCCAGCAGCTCGGGACTAGCCTATGAGCAGTTCTTC

D gene: TRBD1
clone size: NA
J gene: TRBJ2-5
V gene: TRBV9
CDR3 protein: CASSAGTGGGETQYF
CDR3 DNA: TGTGCCAGCAGCGCAGGGACAGGGGGAGGAGAGACCCAGTACTTC

D gene: TRBD2
clone size: NA
J gene: TRBJ2-5
V gene: TRBV18
CDR3 protein: CASSTGTTKLWGDGQYF
CDR3 DNA: TGTGCCAGCTCAACCGGGACTACCAAGCTTTGGGGAGACGGCCAGTACTTC

D gene: NA
clone size: NA
J gene: TRBJ2-6
V gene: TRBV18
CDR3 protein: CASSLSGISGANVLTF
CDR3 DNA: TGTGCCAGCTCACTCTCAGGGATCTCTGGGGCCAACGTCCTGACTTTC

D gene: NA
clone size: once
J gene: TRBJ2-2
V gene: TRBV9
CDR3 protein: CASSAPQGTGELFF
CDR3 DNA: TGTGCCAGCAGCGCCCCCCAGGGCACCGGGGAGCTGTTTTTT

D gene: NA
clone size: NA
J gene: TRBJ1-1
V gene: TRBV9
CDR3 protein: CASSPVGAHTEAFF
CDR3 DNA: TGTGCCAGCAGCCCAGTAGGGGCCCACACTGAAGCTTTCTTT

D gene: NA
clone size: NA
J gene: TRBJ2-7
V gene: TRBV7-9
CDR3 protein: CASSSSGEQYF
CDR3 DNA: TGTGCCAGCAGCTCCTCGGGGGAGCAGTACTTC

D gene: NA
clone size: NA
J gene: TRBJ2-1
V gene: TRBV6-1
CDR3 protein: CASRGRGETSEQFF
CDR3 DNA: TGTGCCAGCAGGGGGAGAGGCGAAACCTCGGAGCAGTTCTTC

D gene: NA
clone size: NA
J gene: TRBJ1-2
V gene: TRBV6-1
CDR3 protein: CASSESQDYGYTF
CDR3 DNA: TGTGCCAGCAGTGAGAGTCAGGACTATGGCTACACCTTC

D gene: NA
clone size: NA
J gene: TRBJ2-1
V gene: TRBV5-8
CDR3 protein: CASSSWGIEYNEQFF
CDR3 DNA: TGTGCCAGCAGCTCTTGGGGCATTGAGTACAATGAGCAGTTCTTC

D gene: NA
clone size: NA
J gene: TRBJ2-7
V gene: TRBV27
CDR3 protein: CASSMTGSYEQYF
CDR3 DNA: TGTGCCAGCAGTATGACGGGCTCCTACGAGCAGTACTTC

D gene: TRBD1
clone size: NA
J gene: TRBJ1-1
V gene: TRBV9
CDR3 protein: CASSVGTGGPTEAFF
CDR3 DNA: TGTGCCAGCAGCGTAGGTACAGGGGGACCCACTGAAGCTTTCTTT

D gene: NA
clone size: NA
J gene: TRBJ1-1
V gene: TRBV7-9
CDR3 protein: CASSLVHKNTEAFF
CDR3 DNA: TGTGCCAGCAGCTTAGTCCACAAGAACACTGAAGCTTTCTTT

D gene: TRBD2
clone size: NA
J gene: TRBJ2-7
V gene: TRBV6-6
CDR3 protein: CASSLGASGRPYEQYF
CDR3 DNA: TGTGCCAGCAGCTTAGGGGCTAGCGGGAGACCCTACGAGCAGTACTTC

D gene: TRBD1
clone size: NA
J gene: TRBJ1-2
V gene: TRBV27
CDR3 protein: CASSSGTGPRANYGYTF
CDR3 DNA: TGTGCCAGCAGTTCCGGGACAGGGCCCCGGGCTAACTATGGCTACACCTTC

D gene: NA
clone size: NA
J gene: TRBJ2-3
V gene: TRBV30
CDR3 protein: CAWSVLASGTDTQYF
CDR3 DNA: TGTGCCTGGAGTGTGCTAGCGAGTGGAACAGATACGCAGTATTTT

D gene: NA
clone size: once
J gene: TRBJ1-2
V gene: TRBV4-1
CDR3 protein: CASSQVRGQNYGYTF
CDR3 DNA: TGCGCCAGCAGCCAAGTAAGAGGACAGAACTATGGCTACACCTTC

D gene: NA
clone size: NA
J gene: TRBJ2-7
V gene: TRBV5-1
CDR3 protein: CASSLRGSNYEQYF
CDR3 DNA: TGCGCCAGCAGCTTGCGCGGCTCTAACTACGAGCAGTACTTC

D gene: TRBD2
clone size: NA
J gene: TRBJ2-1
V gene: TRBV4-3
CDR3 protein: CASSLRLAGYNEQFF
CDR3 DNA: TGCGCCAGCAGCCTTAGACTAGCGGGATACAATGAGCAGTTCTTC

D gene: TRBD2
clone size: NA
J gene: TRBJ2-7
V gene: TRBV29-1
CDR3 protein: CSVEGKRGSSYEQYF
CDR3 DNA: TGCAGCGTTGAGGGGAAGCGGGGTAGCTCCTACGAGCAGTACTTC

D gene: TRBD2
clone size: NA
J gene: TRBJ2-1
V gene: TRBV28
CDR3 protein: CASKPGGLAGEQNEQFF
CDR3 DNA: TGTGCCAGCAAACCCGGAGGACTAGCGGGAGAACAGAATGAGCAGTTCTTC

D gene: NA
clone size: NA
J gene: TRBJ1-4
V gene: TRBV6-1
CDR3 protein: CASALRVKLFF
CDR3 DNA: TGTGCCAGCGCGTTGAGGGTCAAACTGTTTTTT

D gene: NA
clone size: NA
J gene: TRBJ2-2
V gene: TRBV28
CDR3 protein: CASSLVAQGGELFF
CDR3 DNA: TGTGCCAGCAGTTTAGTCGCTCAGGGAGGGGAGCTGTTTTTT

D gene: TRBD1
clone size: NA
J gene: TRBJ1-2
V gene: TRBV10-3
CDR3 protein: CAIGTASNYGYTF
CDR3 DNA: TGTGCCATCGGGACAGCTTCTAACTATGGCTACACCTTC

D gene: NA
clone size: NA
J gene: TRBJ2-1
V gene: TRBV5-1
CDR3 protein: CASSPRTDYNEQFF
CDR3 DNA: TGCGCCAGCAGCCCCCGGACAGACTACAATGAGCAGTTCTTC

D gene: NA
clone size: NA
J gene: TRBJ1-1
V gene: TRBV30
CDR3 protein: CAWSVRGGTEAFF
CDR3 DNA: TGTGCCTGGAGTGTACGCGGGGGGACTGAAGCTTTCTTT

D gene: TRBD2
clone size: NA
J gene: TRBJ2-5
V gene: TRBV7-2
CDR3 protein: CASSLDPAGEETQYF
CDR3 DNA: TGTGCCAGCAGCTTAGACCCTGCGGGAGAAGAGACCCAGTACTTC

D gene: NA
clone size: NA
J gene: TRBJ1-1
V gene: TRBV6-4
CDR3 protein: CASSDEMNTEAFF
CDR3 DNA: TGTGCCAGCAGTGACGAGATGAACACTGAAGCTTTCTTT

D gene: NA
clone size: NA
J gene: TRBJ2-3
V gene: TRBV15
CDR3 protein: CATSRDERAYTDTQYF
CDR3 DNA: TGTGCCACCAGCAGAGATGAGAGGGCCTACACAGATACGCAGTATTTT

D gene: TRBD2
clone size: NA
J gene: TRBJ2-1
V gene: TRBV9
CDR3 protein: CASSVGLAGGPQNEQFF
CDR3 DNA: TGTGCCAGCAGCGTAGGGTTAGCGGGAGGGCCTCAGAATGAGCAGTTCTTC

D gene: TRBD1
clone size: NA
J gene: TRBJ2-7
V gene: TRBV18
CDR3 protein: CASSPRQPGQTGEQYF
CDR3 DNA: TGTGCCAGCTCACCTCGTCAACCGGGACAGACTGGGGAGCAGTACTTC

D gene: NA
clone size: NA
J gene: TRBJ2-1
V gene: TRBV6-4
CDR3 protein: CASSRDFRNNEQFF
CDR3 DNA: TGTGCCAGCAGCCGGGACTTTAGGAACAATGAGCAGTTCTTC

D gene: TRBD1
clone size: NA
J gene: TRBJ1-2
V gene: TRBV15
CDR3 protein: CATSVGTGGNYGYTF
CDR3 DNA: TGTGCCACCAGCGTAGGGACAGGGGGGAACTATGGCTACACCTTC

D gene: NA
clone size: NA
J gene: TRBJ2-6
V gene: TRBV4-3
CDR3 protein: CASSQTVSGANVLTF
CDR3 DNA: TGCGCCAGCAGCCAGACTGTCTCTGGGGCCAACGTCCTGACTTTC

D gene: TRBD2
clone size: NA
J gene: TRBJ2-2
V gene: TRBV9
CDR3 protein: CASSMLAGGPVVGLGTGELFF
CDR3 DNA: TGTGCCAGCAGCATGCTAGCGGGAGGGCCGGTAGTGGGGTTAGGCACCGGGGAGCTGTTTTTT

D gene: NA
clone size: NA
J gene: TRBJ2-5
V gene: TRBV20-1
CDR3 protein: CSAARRETQYF
CDR3 DNA: TGCAGTGCAGCCCGGCGGGAGACCCAGTACTTC

D gene: NA
clone size: NA
J gene: TRBJ2-5
V gene: TRBV7-9
CDR3 protein: CASSLVSGRETQYF
CDR3 DNA: TGTGCCAGCAGCTTAGTTTCAGGGCGGGAGACCCAGTACTTC

D gene: NA
clone size: NA
J gene: TRBJ2-5
V gene: TRBV18
CDR3 protein: CASSRNPLQGSQETQYF
CDR3 DNA: TGTGCCAGCTCACGAAATCCCCTACAGGGTTCCCAAGAGACCCAGTACTTC

D gene: TRBD1
clone size: NA
J gene: TRBJ1-2
V gene: TRBV28
CDR3 protein: CASSTGTGRTMSYTF
CDR3 DNA: TGTGCCAGCAGCACCGGGACAGGCCGTACTATGAGCTACACCTTC

D gene: NA
clone size: NA
J gene: TRBJ2-6
V gene: TRBV5-4
CDR3 protein: CASSLPGSSGANVLTF
CDR3 DNA: TGTGCCAGCAGCTTGCCAGGCAGCTCTGGGGCCAACGTCCTGACTTTC

D gene: NA
clone size: NA
J gene: TRBJ2-3
V gene: TRBV6-4
CDR3 protein: CASSEQGSGTDTQYF
CDR3 DNA: TGTGCCAGCAGTGAGCAGGGGTCAGGGACAGATACGCAGTATTTT

D gene: NA
clone size: NA
J gene: TRBJ1-1
V gene: TRBV7-6
CDR3 protein: CASSEAMNTEAFF
CDR3 DNA: TGTGCCAGCAGCGAGGCAATGAACACTGAAGCTTTCTTT

D gene: NA
clone size: NA
J gene: TRBJ1-1
V gene: TRBV7-2
CDR3 protein: CASSSRGGNTEAFF
CDR3 DNA: TGTGCCAGCAGCTCACGGGGAGGGAACACTGAAGCTTTCTTT

D gene: TRBD2
clone size: NA
J gene: TRBJ2-7
V gene: TRBV13
CDR3 protein: CASSLGRPSGSDYEQYF
CDR3 DNA: TGTGCCAGCAGCTTAGGCCGGCCTAGCGGGAGCGATTACGAGCAGTACTTC

D gene: NA
clone size: NA
J gene: TRBJ2-5
V gene: TRBV7-9
CDR3 protein: CASRGQGYQETQYF
CDR3 DNA: TGTGCCAGCAGGGGTCAGGGGTACCAAGAGACCCAGTACTTC

D gene: NA
clone size: NA
J gene: TRBJ2-3
V gene: TRBV27
CDR3 protein: CASMERGLTDTQYF
CDR3 DNA: TGTGCCAGCATGGAGAGGGGACTCACAGATACGCAGTATTTT

D gene: TRBD2
clone size: NA
J gene: TRBJ2-3
V gene: TRBV7-3
CDR3 protein: CASSTTSGRPDTQYF
CDR3 DNA: TGTGCCAGCAGCACAACTAGCGGGAGGCCGGATACGCAGTATTTT

D gene: TRBD2
clone size: NA
J gene: TRBJ2-5
V gene: TRBV5-4
CDR3 protein: CASSAELAGETQYF
CDR3 DNA: TGTGCCAGCAGCGCCGAACTAGCGGGAGAGACCCAGTACTTC

D gene: NA
clone size: NA
J gene: TRBJ1-5
V gene: TRBV7-2
CDR3 protein: CASSLWGGPQHF
CDR3 DNA: TGTGCCAGCAGCTTATGGGGGGGGCCCCAGCATTTT

D gene: TRBD2
clone size: NA
J gene: TRBJ2-3
V gene: TRBV4-2
CDR3 protein: CASSQLAGGGDTQYF
CDR3 DNA: TGTGCCAGCAGCCAACTGGCGGGGGGAGGGGATACGCAGTATTTT

D gene: TRBD2
clone size: NA
J gene: TRBJ2-2
V gene: TRBV6-1
CDR3 protein: CASTREGTGELFF
CDR3 DNA: TGTGCCAGCACGCGGGAGGGCACCGGGGAGCTGTTTTTT